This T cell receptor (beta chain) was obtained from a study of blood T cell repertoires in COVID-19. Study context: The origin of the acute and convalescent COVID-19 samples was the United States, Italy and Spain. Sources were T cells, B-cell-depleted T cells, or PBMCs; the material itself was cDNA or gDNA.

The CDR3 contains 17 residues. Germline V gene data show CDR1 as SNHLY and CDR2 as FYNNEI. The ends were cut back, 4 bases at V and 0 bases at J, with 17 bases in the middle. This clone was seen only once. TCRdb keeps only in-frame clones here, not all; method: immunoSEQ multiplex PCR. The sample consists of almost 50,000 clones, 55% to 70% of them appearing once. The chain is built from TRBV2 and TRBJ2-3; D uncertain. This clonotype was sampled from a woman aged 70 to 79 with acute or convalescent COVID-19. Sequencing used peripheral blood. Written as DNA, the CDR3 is TGTGCCAGCAGTGTGGCCTCAGACATCACCAGCACAGATACGCAGTATTTT. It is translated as CASSVASDITSTDTQYF.